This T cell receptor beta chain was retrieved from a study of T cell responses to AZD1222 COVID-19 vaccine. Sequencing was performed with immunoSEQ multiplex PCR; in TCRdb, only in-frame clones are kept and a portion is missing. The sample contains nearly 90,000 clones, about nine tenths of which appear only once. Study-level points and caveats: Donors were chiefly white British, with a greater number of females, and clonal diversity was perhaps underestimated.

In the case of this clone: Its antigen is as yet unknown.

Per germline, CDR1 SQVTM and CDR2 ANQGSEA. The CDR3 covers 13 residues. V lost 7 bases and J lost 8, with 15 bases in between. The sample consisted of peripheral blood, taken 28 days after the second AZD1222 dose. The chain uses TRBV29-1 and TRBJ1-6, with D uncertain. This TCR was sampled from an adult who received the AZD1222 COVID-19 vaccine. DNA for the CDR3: TGCAGCGCCCACTTTCGGGCGGATTCACCCCTCCACTTT. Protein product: CSAHFRADSPLHF.